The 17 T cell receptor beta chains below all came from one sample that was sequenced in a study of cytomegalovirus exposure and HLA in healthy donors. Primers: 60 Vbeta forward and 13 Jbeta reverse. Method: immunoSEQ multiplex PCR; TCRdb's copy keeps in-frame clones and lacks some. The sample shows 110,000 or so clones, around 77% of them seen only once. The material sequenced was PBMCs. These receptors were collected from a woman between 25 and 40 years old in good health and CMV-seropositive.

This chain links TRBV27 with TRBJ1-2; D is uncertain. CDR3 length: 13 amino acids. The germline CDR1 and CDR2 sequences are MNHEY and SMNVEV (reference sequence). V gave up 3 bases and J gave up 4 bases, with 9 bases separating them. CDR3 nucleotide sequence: TGTGCCAGCAGTTTGTCCGGGGTCTATGGCTACACCTTC. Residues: CASSLSGVYGYTF.

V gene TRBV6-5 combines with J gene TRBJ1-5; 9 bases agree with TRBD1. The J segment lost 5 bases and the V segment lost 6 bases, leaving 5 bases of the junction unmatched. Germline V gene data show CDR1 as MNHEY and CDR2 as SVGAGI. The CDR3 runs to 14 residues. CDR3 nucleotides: TGTGCCAGCAGCCCAGGGACAGGGTATCAGCCCCAGCATTTT. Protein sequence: CASSPGTGYQPQHF.

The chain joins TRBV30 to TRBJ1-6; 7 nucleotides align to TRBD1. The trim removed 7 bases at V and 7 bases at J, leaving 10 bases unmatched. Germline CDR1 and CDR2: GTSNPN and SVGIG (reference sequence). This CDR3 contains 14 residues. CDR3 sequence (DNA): TGTGCCTCAGATAACCGGGACAGAAATTCACCCCTCCACTTT. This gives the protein CASDNRDRNSPLHF.

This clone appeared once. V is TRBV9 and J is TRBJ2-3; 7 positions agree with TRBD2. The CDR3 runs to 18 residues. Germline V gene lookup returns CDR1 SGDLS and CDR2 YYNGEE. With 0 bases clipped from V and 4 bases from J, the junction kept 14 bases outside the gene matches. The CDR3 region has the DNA TGTGCCAGCAGCGTAGAGCCGGGGAGGGGACTTTTATCAGATACGCAGTATTTT. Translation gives CASSVEPGRGLLSDTQYF.

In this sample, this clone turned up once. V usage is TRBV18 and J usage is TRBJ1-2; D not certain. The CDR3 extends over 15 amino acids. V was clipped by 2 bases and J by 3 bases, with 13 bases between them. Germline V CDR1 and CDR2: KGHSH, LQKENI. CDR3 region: CASSPVGGFDYGYTF. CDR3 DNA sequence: TGTGCCAGCTCACCAGTCGGAGGGTTCGACTATGGCTACACCTTC.

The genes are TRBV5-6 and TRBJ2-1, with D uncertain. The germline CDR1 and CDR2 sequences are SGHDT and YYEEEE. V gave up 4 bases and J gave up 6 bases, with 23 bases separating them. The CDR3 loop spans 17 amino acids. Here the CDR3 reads CASSPDLSLVGLNEQFF. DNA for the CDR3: TGTGCCAGCAGCCCCGACCTTAGCTTAGTAGGCCTCAATGAGCAGTTCTTC.

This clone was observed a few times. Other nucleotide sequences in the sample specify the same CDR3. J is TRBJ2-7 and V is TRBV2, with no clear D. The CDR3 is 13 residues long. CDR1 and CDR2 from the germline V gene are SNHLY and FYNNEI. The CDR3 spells CFSKQKAAYEQYF. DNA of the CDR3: TGTTTCAGCAAGCAGAAGGCGGCATACGAGCAGTACTTC.

Here the CDR3 DNA reads TGTGCCAGTAGTACAACCGAGGGACACCGAGTAGCTTTCTTT. Translation gives CASSTTEGHRVAFF. The J gene is TRBJ1-1, the V gene TRBV19; TRBD1 is a possible D gene (6 bases). CDR1 and CDR2 from the germline V gene are LNHDA and SQIVND (reference sequence). V was pared by 4 bases and J by 10 bases, with 19 bases between. The CDR3 extends over 14 amino acids.

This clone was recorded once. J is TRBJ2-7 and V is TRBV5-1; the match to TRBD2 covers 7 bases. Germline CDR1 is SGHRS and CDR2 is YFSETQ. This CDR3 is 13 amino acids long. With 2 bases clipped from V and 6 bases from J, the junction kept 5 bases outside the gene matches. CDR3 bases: TGCGCCAGCAGCTTTGGCGGGAGACTCGAGCAGTACTTC. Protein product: CASSFGGRLEQYF. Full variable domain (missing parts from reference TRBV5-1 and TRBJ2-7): KAGVTQTPRYLIKTRGQQVTLSCSPISGHRSVSWYQQTPGQGLQFLFEYFSETQRNKGNFPGRFSGRQFSNSRSEMNVSTLELGDSALYLCASSFGGRLEQYFGPGTRLTVT.

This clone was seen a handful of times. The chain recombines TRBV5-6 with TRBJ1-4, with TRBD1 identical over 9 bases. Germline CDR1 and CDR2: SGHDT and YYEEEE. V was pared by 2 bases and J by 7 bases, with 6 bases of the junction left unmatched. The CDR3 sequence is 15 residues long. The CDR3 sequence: CASSLQGASPEKLFF. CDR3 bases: TGTGCCAGCAGCTTACAGGGGGCAAGTCCTGAAAAACTGTTTTTT.

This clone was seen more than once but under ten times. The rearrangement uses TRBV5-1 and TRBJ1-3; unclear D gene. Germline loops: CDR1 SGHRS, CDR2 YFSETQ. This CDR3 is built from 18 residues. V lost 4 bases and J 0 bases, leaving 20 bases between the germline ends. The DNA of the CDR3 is TGCGCCAGCAGCCCCGATCCGGCGACACTGAGCTCTGGAAACACCATATATTTT. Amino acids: CASSPDPATLSSGNTIYF.

In nucleotides, the CDR3 is TGTGCCAGCAGTTACGCAGGGGAGAACACTGAAGCTTTCTTT. The encoded protein is CASSYAGENTEAFF. The chain employs TRBV6-6 and TRBJ1-1; TRBD1 might be the D (6 bases). Germline V gene data show CDR1 as MNHNY and CDR2 as SVGAGI (reference sequence). The CDR3 is made up of 14 amino acids. V lost 2 bases and J 1 base, leaving 8 bases between the germline ends.

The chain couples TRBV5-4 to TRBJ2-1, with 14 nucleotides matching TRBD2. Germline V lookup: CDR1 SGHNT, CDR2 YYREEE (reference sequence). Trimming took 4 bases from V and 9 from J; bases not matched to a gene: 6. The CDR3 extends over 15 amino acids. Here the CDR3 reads CASSPGLAGVSEQFF. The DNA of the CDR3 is TGTGCCAGCAGCCCGGGACTAGCGGGAGTATCTGAGCAGTTCTTC.

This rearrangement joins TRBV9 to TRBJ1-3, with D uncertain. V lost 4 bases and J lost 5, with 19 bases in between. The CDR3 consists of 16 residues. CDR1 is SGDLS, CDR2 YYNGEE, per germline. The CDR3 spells CASSLEPGSTRNTIYF. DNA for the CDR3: TGTGCCAGCAGCTTAGAACCAGGTAGTACCCGAAACACCATATATTTT. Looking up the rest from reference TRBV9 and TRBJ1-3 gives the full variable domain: DSGVTQTPKHLITATGQRVTLRCSPRSGDLSVYWYQQSLDQGLQFLIQYYNGEERAKGNILERFSAQQFPDLHSELNLSSLELGDSALYFCASSLEPGSTRNTIYFGEGSWLTVV.

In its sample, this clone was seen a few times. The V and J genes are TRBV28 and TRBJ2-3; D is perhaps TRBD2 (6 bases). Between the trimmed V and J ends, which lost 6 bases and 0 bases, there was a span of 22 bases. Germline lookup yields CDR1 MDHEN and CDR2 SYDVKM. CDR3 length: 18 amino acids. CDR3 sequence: CASSPFPASGSSTDTQYF. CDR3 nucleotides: TGTGCCAGCAGCCCTTTTCCGGCCAGCGGGTCTAGCACAGATACGCAGTATTTT. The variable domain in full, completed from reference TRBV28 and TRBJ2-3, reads DVKVTQSSRYLVKRTGEKVFLECVQDMDHENMFWYRQDPGLGLRLIYFSYDVKMKEKGDIPEGYSVSREKKERFSLILESASTNQTSMYLCASSPFPASGSSTDTQYFGPGTRLTVL.

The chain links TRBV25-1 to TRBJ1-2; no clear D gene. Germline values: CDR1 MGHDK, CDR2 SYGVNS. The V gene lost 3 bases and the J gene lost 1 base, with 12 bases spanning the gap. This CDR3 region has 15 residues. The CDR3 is CASSDSGGINYGYTF. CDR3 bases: TGTGCCAGCAGTGACAGCGGAGGGATTAACTATGGCTACACCTTC.

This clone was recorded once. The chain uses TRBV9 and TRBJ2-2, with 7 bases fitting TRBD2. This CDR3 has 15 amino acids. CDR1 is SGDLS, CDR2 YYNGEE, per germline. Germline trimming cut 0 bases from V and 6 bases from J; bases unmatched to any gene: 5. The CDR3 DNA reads TGTGCCAGCAGCGTAGCGACTAGCACCGCCGGGGAGCTGTTTTTT. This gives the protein CASSVATSTAGELFF.